Shown below are 29 T cell receptor beta chains from a single sample sequenced in a study of early T cells in non-severe SARS-CoV-2 infection. One entry per CDR3 protein results from TCRdb running MiXCR on the 5' RACE reads. This sample carries more than 20,000 distinct CDR3 sequences, roughly 4.5% of them seen once, and the ten largest clones take around 5.6%. Sequenced material: whole blood. Source of these receptors: an adult who was a healthcare worker with PCR-confirmed SARS-CoV-2 infection or an uninfected control (not recorded which).

There are many counts of this clonotype. The chain carries TRBV5-6 and TRBJ2-1; 10 bases line up with TRBD1. Trimming at V came to 1 base and at J to 9 bases, leaving 7 bases not matched to a gene. This CDR3 has 15 amino acids. The germline V gene encodes CDR1 SGHDT and CDR2 YYEEEE. This CDR3 reads CASSLTDRGSGEQFF. CDR3 in DNA: TGTGCCAGCAGCTTGACGGACAGGGGGAGTGGTGAGCAGTTCTTC.

The V call is TRBV30, the J call TRBJ1-1; D is ambiguous. The CDR3 length is 13 residues. V was cut by 3 bases and J by 2 bases, with 10 bases left in between. The V gene's germline CDR1 is GTSNPN and CDR2 SVGIG (reference sequence). The CDR3 bases are TGTGCCTGGAGGAAACACACTAACACTGAAGCTTTCTTT. Amino acid sequence: CAWRKHTNTEAFF.

Sample share makes this clonotype medium-sized. The chain couples TRBV28 to TRBJ1-4, with a possible D match to TRBD1 (6 bases). V was pared by 5 bases and J by 8 bases, with 15 bases between. Looked up from germline, CDR1 is MDHEN and CDR2 is SYDVKM. This CDR3 has 14 amino acids. Here the CDR3 reads CASSLREGGEKLFF. The DNA for the CDR3 is TGTGCCAGCAGTCTCCGGGAGGGGGGGGAAAAACTGTTTTTT.

There are many counts of this clonotype. The chain recombines TRBV7-2 with TRBJ1-5; the D is unclear. Germline V gene sequence: CDR1 SGHTA, CDR2 FQGNSA. This CDR3 has 15 amino acids. The V gene lost 1 base and the J gene lost 2 bases, with 9 bases spanning the gap. The CDR3 DNA reads as TGTGCCAGCAGCTTAGGGGCGCAAGGCAATCAGCCCCAGCATTTT. It specifies CASSLGAQGNQPQHF.

Many counts were recorded for this clonotype. This chain joins TRBV5-1 and TRBJ2-6; D assignment may be TRBD1 or TRBD2 (6 bases each). This CDR3 has 16 residues. V was clipped by 9 bases and J by 2 bases, with 18 bases between them. Germline V gene data show CDR1 as SGHRS and CDR2 as YFSETQ. The CDR3 bases are TGCGCCACCACGCAAGGGGGGTTCACTGGGGCCAACGTCCTGACTTTC. This translates into CATTQGGFTGANVLTF.

Many counts were recorded for this clonotype. The rearrangement links TRBV12-3 or TRBV12-4 to TRBJ2-3; 7 bases map to TRBD1. The CDR3 runs 16 residues. V trimming: 4 bases; J trimming: 2 bases; junction bases outside the gene matches: 9. The DNA for the CDR3 is TGTGCCAGCAGTTGGTCGACAGGGTCCACCACAGATACGCAGTATTTT. Protein sequence: CASSWSTGSTTDTQYF.

The table lists this clonotype with many counts. The rearrangement joins TRBV6-5 to TRBJ2-3, with a tentative D call TRBD1 (6 bases). Trimming left V 0 bases short and J 5 bases short, with 24 bases between. From germline, CDR1 is MNHEY and CDR2 SVGAGI. This CDR3 has 19 amino acids. DNA of the CDR3: TGTGCCAGCAGTTACTCCTTCCTACCGACAGGAGGTTCAATAGATACGCAGTATTTT. Its translation is CASSYSFLPTGGSIDTQYF.

This clonotype was counted ten times or more. V is TRBV7-7 and J is TRBJ2-2; 9 positions match TRBD1. The germline V gene encodes CDR1 SSHAT and CDR2 FNYEAQ (reference sequence). With 6 bases clipped from V and 6 bases from J, the junction kept 5 bases outside the gene matches. The CDR3 has 14 amino acids. The CDR3 DNA is TGTGCCAGCAGTTCCACAGGGGGCTCCGGGGAGCTGTTTTTT. Its translation: CASSSTGGSGELFF.

This clonotype occurred many times. The rearrangement joins TRBV20-1 to TRBJ2-5; TRBD1 or TRBD2 may be the D gene (5 bases each). Per the germline V gene, CDR1 is DFQATT and CDR2 is SNEGSKA (reference sequence). The CDR3 runs to 13 residues. V was trimmed by 6 bases and J by 4 bases, leaving 15 bases between them. CDR3 nucleotides: TGCAGTGCAAACGGGGACGGATCAGAGACCCAGTACTTC. Translation: CSANGDGSETQYF.

This clonotype was observed many times. The chain is built from TRBV29-1 and TRBJ2-7, with D possibly being TRBD1 or TRBD2 (5 bases each). Germline V gene lookup returns CDR1 SQVTM and CDR2 ANQGSEA. Trimming shortened V by 3 bases and J by 7 bases, and 19 bases separated the two germline ends. The CDR3 length is 14 residues. CDR3 bases: TGCAGCGTTGATTTTTCCGGGGCCCAGGGTGAGCAGTACTTC. Translated, it gives CSVDFSGAQGEQYF.

This clonotype was found many times. The CDR3 sequence: CSETNWGAQETQYF. DNA of the CDR3: TGCAGTGAAACGAACTGGGGTGCCCAAGAGACCCAGTACTTC. J is TRBJ2-5 and V is TRBV20-1, with D uncertain. The V end lost 7 bases, the J end lost 1 base, and 16 bases lay between the germline ends. This CDR3 spans 14 amino acids. Germline CDR1 DFQATT, CDR2 SNEGSKA (reference sequence).

This clonotype was observed at least ten times. The chain combines TRBV5-6 with TRBJ1-1, with D possibly TRBD1 on 6 matching bases. V gave up 4 bases and J gave up 0 bases, with 13 bases separating them. This CDR3 has 15 amino acids. Germline V lookup: CDR1 SGHDT, CDR2 YYEEEE. CDR3 protein: CASSELQGMNTEAFF. CDR3 DNA sequence: TGTGCCAGCAGCGAACTACAGGGAATGAACACTGAAGCTTTCTTT. The complete variable domain, with remaining parts taken from reference TRBV5-6 and TRBJ1-1, reads DAGVTQSPTHLIKTRGQQVTLRCSPKSGHDTVSWYQQALGQGPQFIFQYYEEEERQRGNFPDRFSGHQFPNYSSELNVNALLLGDSALYLCASSELQGMNTEAFFGQGTRLTVV.

This clonotype turned up a few times. The V gene is TRBV12-3 or TRBV12-4, the J gene TRBJ2-7; D unresolved. This CDR3 has 11 amino acids. Trimming left V 3 bases short and J 4 bases short, with 4 bases between. The CDR3 loop reads CASSFYYEQYF. For the CDR3, the DNA is TGTGCCAGCAGTTTTTATTACGAGCAGTACTTC.

Of note for this clonotype: A read error may be the cause here, since a much bigger clone is one base away. The rearrangement links TRBV6-6 to TRBJ2-3, with 9 nucleotides matching TRBD1. The germline V gene has CDR1 MNHNY and CDR2 SVGAGI (reference sequence). The CDR3 has 14 amino acids. The CDR3 region has the DNA TGTGTCAGCACCCCCGGGACAGGGACAGATACGCAGTATTTT. This translates into CVSTPGTGTDTQYF.

The sample holds many counts of this clonotype. The chain couples TRBV10-3 to TRBJ1-5; D uncertain. Germline V gene data show CDR1 as ENHRY and CDR2 as SYGVKD. V was trimmed by 7 bases and J by 6 bases, leaving 13 bases between them. The CDR3 spans 13 residues. This CDR3 is CAIKGGPGQPQHF. The CDR3 coding sequence is TGTGCCATCAAGGGAGGGCCGGGTCAGCCCCAGCATTTT.

Ten or more counts support this clonotype. The chain uses TRBV20-1 and TRBJ2-6; possible D gene TRBD1, 6 bases. The CDR3 runs to 17 residues. Looked up from germline, CDR1 is DFQATT and CDR2 is SNEGSKA (reference sequence). Trimming removed 5 bases at V and 1 base at J, with 18 bases between. Here the CDR3 DNA reads TGCAGTGCTTCAACGACAGGAATTTTTTCTGGGGCCAACGTCCTGACTTTC. Protein sequence: CSASTTGIFSGANVLTF.

This clonotype was observed many times. The V call is TRBV24-1, the J call TRBJ2-1, with TRBD2 matching 14 bases. The length of the CDR3 is 19 residues. The J segment lost 3 bases and the V segment lost 1 base, leaving 7 bases of the junction unmatched. The germline V gene encodes CDR1 KGHDR and CDR2 SFDVKD. CDR3: CATSDLAGTSGGSYNEQFF. In DNA, the CDR3 is TGTGCCACCAGTGATTTAGCCGGGACTAGCGGGGGAAGCTACAATGAGCAGTTCTTC.

This clonotype was seen only once. The rearrangement joins TRBV12-3 or TRBV12-4 to TRBJ2-7, with 10 positions matching TRBD1. After removal of 5 bases from V and 5 bases from J, the junction contained 6 bases not matched to a gene. This CDR3 contains 14 residues. The CDR3 sequence: CASSTRDRGNEQYF. The CDR3 DNA reads TGTGCCAGCAGTACCCGGGACAGGGGTAACGAGCAGTACTTC.

The sample holds many counts of this clonotype. This chain connects TRBV24-1 to TRBJ2-1; 9 positions agree with TRBD1. In germline, CDR1 is KGHDR, CDR2 SFDVKD. Trimming at V came to 3 bases and at J to 5 bases, leaving 7 bases not matched to a gene. The length of the CDR3 is 16 residues. CDR3 nucleotide sequence: TGTGCCACCAGTGATCCCGGACAGGGGATGCACAATGAGCAGTTCTTC. Amino acids: CATSDPGQGMHNEQFF.

This clonotype was recorded many times. This chain links TRBV4-1 with TRBJ2-1; 7 bases map to TRBD1. Looked up from germline, CDR1 is MGHRA and CDR2 is YSYEKL. This CDR3 spans 16 amino acids. Losses at the gene ends were 2 bases for V and 1 base for J; bases not matched to a gene: 5. The CDR3 here is CASSQQTGPSYNEQFF. The CDR3 DNA reads as TGCGCCAGCAGCCAACAGACAGGGCCTTCCTACAATGAGCAGTTCTTC.

The sample holds many counts of this clonotype. The rearrangement uses TRBV3-1 and TRBJ1-5, with D hard to call. The CDR3 covers 14 residues. Per germline, CDR1 LGHDT and CDR2 YNNKEL (reference sequence). The V end lost 5 bases, the J end lost 3 bases, and 11 bases lay between the germline ends. Here the CDR3 DNA reads TGTGCCAGCAGCATGGTCGGTAACAATCAGCCCCAGCATTTT. This encodes CASSMVGNNQPQHF.

In its sample, this clonotype was seen many times. This rearrangement joins TRBV7-6 to TRBJ1-3; 7 bases agree with TRBD1. Trimming took 4 bases from V and 0 from J; bases not matched to a gene: 3. This CDR3 has 15 residues. Germline lookup yields CDR1 SGHVS and CDR2 FNYEAQ. CDR3 in DNA: TGTGCCAGCAGCTCCTGGGACAGCTCTGGAAACACCATATATTTT. Translated, it gives CASSSWDSSGNTIYF.

This clonotype was seen more than once but under ten times. A much larger clone is a single base away; this may be a read error. The chain couples TRBV4-2 to TRBJ2-4; TRBD2 might be the D (6 bases). The germline V gene encodes CDR1 LGHNA and CDR2 YNFKEQ. The CDR3 is 15 residues long. V was clipped by 0 bases and J by 8 bases, with 14 bases between them. CDR3: CASSQDETSRDIQYF. The CDR3 nucleotides read TGTGCCAGCAGCCAAGATGAGACTAGTCGCGACATTCAGTACTTC.

This clonotype has at least ten counts. CDR3 nucleotides: TGCAGTGCTAGATTGTGGGCAGATACGCAGTATTTT. This translates into CSARLWADTQYF. The chain is built from TRBV20-1 and TRBJ2-3, with no clear D. Trimming cost V 2 bases and J 4 bases, with 7 bases left between them. The CDR3 contains 12 residues. Germline CDR1 is DFQATT and CDR2 is SNEGSKA (reference sequence).

The J gene is TRBJ2-5, the V gene TRBV30, with TRBD2 matching 10 bases. CDR3 size: 14 residues. V lost 7 bases to trimming and J lost 5 bases; unmatched junction nucleotides: 10. Germline CDR1 and CDR2: GTSNPN and SVGIG (reference sequence). The CDR3 DNA reads TGTGCCTCCTCGCCTAGCGGGGGTGGGGAGACCCAGTACTTC. Translated: CASSPSGGGETQYF.

This clonotype showed up many times. V gene TRBV20-1 combines with J gene TRBJ2-1, with D perhaps matching TRBD1 (6 bases). The CDR3 loop spans 12 amino acids. Germline CDR1 and CDR2: DFQATT and SNEGSKA (reference sequence). V dropped 7 bases and J dropped 10 bases, with 17 bases sitting between them. The CDR3 nucleotides read TGCAGTGTCCTGACCCCCGGGACAGAGCAGTTCTTC. This encodes CSVLTPGTEQFF.

A few counts support this clonotype. The chain links TRBV27 to TRBJ2-4; 7 nucleotides match TRBD1. The V segment lost 2 bases and the J segment 9 bases; nucleotides outside the gene matches: 7. In germline, CDR1 is MNHEY, CDR2 SMNVEV (reference sequence). This CDR3 comprises 14 residues. The DNA of the CDR3 is TGTGCCAGCAGTTTACTGACAGGGAGAGGCATTCAGTACTTC. This sequence encodes CASSLLTGRGIQYF.

This clonotype occurred many times. The CDR3 sequence: CASSSWGGSLSYEQYF. Written as DNA, the CDR3 is TGTGCCAGCAGCTCCTGGGGGGGCAGCTTGTCCTACGAGCAGTACTTC. This chain uses TRBV11-2 with TRBJ2-7; TRBD2 might be the D (7 bases). The CDR3 consists of 16 residues. Germline V CDR1 and CDR2: SGHAT, FQNNGV. V was pared by 4 bases and J by 1 base, with 17 bases between.

This clonotype came up many times. The chain uses TRBV7-8 and TRBJ2-1; 13 positions match TRBD2. V lost 7 bases, J lost 10 bases, and 10 bases stayed unmatched. This CDR3 has 15 amino acids. CDR1 is SGHVS and CDR2 is FQNEAQ in the germline V gene. The CDR3 region has the DNA TGTGCCAGCACCCTCGGACTAGCGGGGGTGCGGGAGCAGTTCTTC. It yields the protein CASTLGLAGVREQFF.